The next 30 T cell receptor beta chains were all read from a single sample in a study of blood T cell repertoires in COVID-19. The protocol was immunoSEQ multiplex PCR, while the TCRdb copy is restricted to in-frame clones and leaves out a portion. The table shows 100,000 to 150,000 clones, with approximately 80% occurring only once. Sequenced input: peripheral blood. These TCRs come from a woman aged 60-75 years with active or convalescent COVID-19.

The V and J genes are TRBV10-3 and TRBJ1-4; D is possibly TRBD1 (6 bases). Looked up from germline, CDR1 is ENHRY and CDR2 is SYGVKD. The CDR3 has 13 residues. Trimming shortened V by 4 bases and J by 8 bases, and 11 bases separated the two germline ends. CDR3 DNA sequence: TGTGCCATCAGTGCGACACAGGGAGAAAAACTGTTTTTT. As protein: CAISATQGEKLFF.

This clone was seen once. This chain joins TRBV19 and TRBJ1-1; D gene uncertain. Looked up from germline, CDR1 is LNHDA and CDR2 is SQIVND (reference sequence). Between the trimmed V and J ends, which lost 5 bases and 0 bases, there was a span of 10 bases. CDR3 size: 14 residues. CDR3 amino acids: CASSHPAMNTEAFF. The DNA for the CDR3 is TGTGCCAGTAGTCATCCAGCGATGAACACTGAAGCTTTCTTT.

The rearrangement joins TRBV30 to TRBJ1-2; a possible D gene is TRBD1 (6 bases). The CDR3 has 14 residues. The V gene's germline CDR1 is GTSNPN and CDR2 SVGIG (reference sequence). The V end was cut by 3 bases, the J end by 8 bases, with 19 bases between. This chain's CDR3 is CAWRMTGATGGYTF. DNA for the CDR3: TGTGCCTGGAGGATGACAGGAGCTACGGGGGGCTACACCTTC.

The rearrangement uses TRBV29-1 and TRBJ2-1, with TRBD2 matching over 11 bases. Germline CDR1 is SQVTM and CDR2 is ANQGSEA. CDR3 length: 16 amino acids. V lost 0 bases to trimming and J lost 9 bases; unmatched junction nucleotides: 10. CDR3 sequence reads: CSVEESELAGVSEQFF. CDR3 in DNA: TGCAGCGTTGAAGAAAGTGAACTAGCGGGAGTTAGTGAGCAGTTCTTC.

DNA of the CDR3: TGTGCCAGCAGTATACAGGGCTATGGCTACACCTTC. This gives the protein CASSIQGYGYTF. The chain couples TRBV25-1 to TRBJ1-2; D perhaps matches TRBD1 (6 bases). The V gene's germline CDR1 is MGHDK and CDR2 SYGVNS. The V end was cut by 5 bases, the J end by 4 bases, with 8 bases between. The CDR3 runs to 12 residues.

The sample holds many counts of this clone. The J gene is TRBJ1-1, the V gene TRBV28; D remains unclear. The CDR3 sequence is 15 residues long. V gave up 1 base and J gave up 6 bases, with 15 bases separating them. Germline V gene lookup returns CDR1 MDHEN and CDR2 SYDVKM. The CDR3 protein is CASSLFGDDRPEAFF. CDR3 bases: TGTGCCAGCAGTTTATTTGGAGATGATCGACCTGAAGCTTTCTTT.

This clone was seen more than once but under ten times. V usage is TRBV19 and J usage is TRBJ1-2; 9 bases fit TRBD1. In germline, CDR1 is LNHDA, CDR2 SQIVND (reference sequence). After removal of 0 bases from V and 6 bases from J, the junction contained 11 bases not matched to a gene. The CDR3 is made up of 17 amino acids. The CDR3 loop reads CASSIDHSWDRVDGYTF. The CDR3 DNA sequence: TGTGCCAGTAGTATAGATCACTCTTGGGACAGGGTCGATGGCTACACCTTC.

The chain links TRBV7-2 to TRBJ1-1; unclear D gene. V was shortened by 1 base and J by 4 bases, with 13 bases between the two germline ends. Looked up from germline, CDR1 is SGHTA and CDR2 is FQGNSA. This CDR3 comprises 15 residues. CDR3 amino acids: CASSLVAVTGTEAFF. The DNA for the CDR3 is TGTGCCAGCAGCTTAGTAGCTGTGACGGGCACTGAAGCTTTCTTT.

This clone was detected only a few times. Other DNA sequences in the same sample also yield this CDR3. The V gene is TRBV6-5, the J gene TRBJ1-1; D is perhaps TRBD1 (5 bases). Germline lookup yields CDR1 MNHEY and CDR2 SVGAGI. The CDR3 consists of 13 residues. The germline V and J ends were trimmed by 5 bases and 5 bases, with 12 bases remaining between them. The CDR3 nucleotides read TGTGCCAGCAGTACGGCGGGGCGGACTGAAGCTTTCTTT. Residues: CASSTAGRTEAFF.

The chain recombines TRBV28 with TRBJ1-2, with 12 bases matching TRBD1. The V segment lost 10 bases and the J segment 2 bases; nucleotides outside the gene matches: 11. Germline V CDR1 and CDR2: MDHEN, SYDVKM. The CDR3 spans 16 residues. The DNA for the CDR3 is TGTGCCACCTTCGGGACAGGGGGCGTAGGAAACTATGGCTACACCTTC. Its translation is CATFGTGGVGNYGYTF.

V and J are TRBV5-8 and TRBJ2-2; TRBD2 matches at 7 bases. Germline CDR1 SGHTS, CDR2 YDEGEE. The junction had 4 bases not matched to a gene; V was cut back by 4 bases and J by 4 bases. CDR3 length: 14 residues. The CDR3 loop is CASSPAGVTGELFF. The CDR3 bases are TGTGCCAGCAGCCCCGCGGGGGTCACCGGGGAGCTGTTTTTT.

V and J are TRBV28 and TRBJ1-1, with TRBD1 as a possible D gene (6 bases). Germline V gene lookup returns CDR1 MDHEN and CDR2 SYDVKM. Trimming took 7 bases from V and 2 from J, leaving 20 bases between them. The CDR3 is 16 residues long. The CDR3 region has the DNA TGTGCCAGCACCAAATGGGGGCAGGAAAAAAACACTGAAGCTTTCTTT. It encodes CASTKWGQEKNTEAFF.

The gene calls are TRBV5-4 and TRBJ2-3; tentatively, D is TRBD2 (6 bases). Deletions cut 2 bases from V and 5 bases from J, with 12 bases between. CDR3 length equals 14 residues. The V gene's germline CDR1 is SGHNT and CDR2 YYREEE (reference sequence). The CDR3 nucleotides read TGTGCCAGCAGCTTTAGGAGGGCCAGAGATACGCAGTATTTT. Protein: CASSFRRARDTQYF.

This clone was recorded once. J is TRBJ1-2 and V is TRBV27, with 10 positions matching TRBD1. This CDR3 has 15 amino acids. The V and J ends lost 5 bases and 4 bases, in that order; junction bases with no gene match: 7. Germline lookup yields CDR1 MNHEY and CDR2 SMNVEV (reference sequence). CDR3: CASSETGGFGYGYTF. CDR3 sequence (DNA): TGTGCCAGCAGTGAGACAGGGGGCTTTGGCTATGGCTACACCTTC.

The chain combines TRBV9 with TRBJ2-7, with D perhaps TRBD2 (7 bases). The CDR3 runs 16 residues. Germline assignment: CDR1 SGDLS and CDR2 YYNGEE. Deletions cut 3 bases from V and 5 bases from J, with 21 bases between. The CDR3 loop reads CASSAPRGGGKDEQYV. DNA for the CDR3: TGTGCCAGCAGCGCGCCGCGAGGGGGGGGCAAGGACGAGCAGTACGTC.

This chain links TRBV27 with TRBJ1-1; a possible D gene is TRBD1 (5 bases). Trimming removed 6 bases at V and 1 base at J, with 12 bases between. The CDR3 extends over 14 amino acids. Germline V gives CDR1 MNHEY, CDR2 SMNVEV (reference sequence). This CDR3 reads CASSSTTGNTEAFF. The CDR3 DNA sequence: TGTGCCAGCAGCTCTACCACAGGGAACACTGAAGCTTTCTTT.

The count of this clone is one. This rearrangement joins TRBV10-2 to TRBJ1-1, with 8 nucleotides matching TRBD1. The CDR3 has 14 amino acids. Trimming took 6 bases from V and 5 from J; bases not matched to a gene: 8. In germline, CDR1 is WSHSY, CDR2 SAAADI. CDR3 nucleotides: TGCGCCAGCAGGCTAGACAGGGGTCGGACTGAAGCTTTCTTT. Its translation: CASRLDRGRTEAFF.

The chain joins TRBV29-1 to TRBJ2-5; the match to TRBD1 covers 11 bases. Losses at the gene ends were 4 bases for V and 4 bases for J; bases not matched to a gene: 2. CDR3 length: 13 residues. Germline assignment: CDR1 SQVTM and CDR2 ANQGSEA. The DNA for the CDR3 is TGCAGCGTTGGGACAGGGGGCCGAGAGACCCAGTACTTC. Translating it yields CSVGTGGRETQYF.

This clone showed up just once. V usage is TRBV5-1 and J usage is TRBJ2-1; 7 bases match TRBD1. Germline V gene data show CDR1 as SGHRS and CDR2 as YFSETQ. V dropped 4 bases and J dropped 9; count of bases not matched to a gene: 7. The CDR3 runs to 13 residues. For the CDR3, the DNA is TGCGCCAGCAGCAACGACAGGGCCGGTGAGCAGTTCTTC. Its translation is CASSNDRAGEQFF.

The chain combines TRBV27 with TRBJ2-5; a possible D gene is TRBD1 (6 bases). The CDR3 contains 12 residues. Trimming stripped 9 bases from V and 4 bases from J, with 12 bases between. The germline V gene has CDR1 MNHEY and CDR2 SMNVEV (reference sequence). The CDR3 protein is CARPQGRETQYF. The CDR3 bases are TGTGCCAGGCCTCAGGGGAGAGAGACCCAGTACTTC.

The rearrangement joins TRBV5-6 to TRBJ2-2; TRBD1 aligns across 10 bases. The germline V gene encodes CDR1 SGHDT and CDR2 YYEEEE. CDR3 length: 15 residues. V lost 4 bases, J lost 6 bases, and 6 bases stayed unmatched. CDR3 in DNA: TGTGCCAGCAGCCGGGGACAGGGGTCTTCCGGGGAGCTGTTTTTT. This codes for CASSRGQGSSGELFF.

The chain joins TRBV11-2 to TRBJ2-5, with D possibly TRBD2 on 6 matching bases. The CDR3 totals 15 residues. Germline V gives CDR1 SGHAT, CDR2 FQNNGV. Trimming stripped 5 bases from V and 5 bases from J, with 18 bases between. CDR3 sequence (DNA): TGTGCCAGCAGCCTGTACCCGGGAGTCGGGGAGACCCAGTACTTC. Translated, it gives CASSLYPGVGETQYF.

J is TRBJ1-5 and V is TRBV28; 9 bases are a match to TRBD1. V lost 7 bases and J lost 0; bases outside the gene matches: 7. The germline V gene encodes CDR1 MDHEN and CDR2 SYDVKM. CDR3 length equals 16 residues. Written as DNA, the CDR3 is TGTGCCAGCATTAAGGACAGGGGCACTAGCAATCAGCCCCAGCATTTT. It is translated as CASIKDRGTSNQPQHF.

The chain is built from TRBV5-1 and TRBJ2-3, with 8 bases lining up with TRBD2. Germline trimming cut 0 bases from V and 8 bases from J; bases unmatched to any gene: 8. The CDR3 totals 15 residues. Germline values: CDR1 SGHRS, CDR2 YFSETQ. DNA for the CDR3: TGCGCCAGCAGCTTGGTAGGACTAGCTCAAGGTACGCAGTATTTT. Translated: CASSLVGLAQGTQYF.

The chain has TRBV7-9 and TRBJ1-1, with D perhaps matching TRBD1 (5 bases). V lost 5 bases and J lost 6, with 13 bases in between. This CDR3 contains 13 residues. CDR1 and CDR2 from the germline V gene are SEHNR and FQNEAQ (reference sequence). Here the CDR3 DNA reads TGTGCCAGCAGCGCGGGGCTGGGGCCTGAAGCTTTCTTT. Residues: CASSAGLGPEAFF.

V gene TRBV15 combines with J gene TRBJ2-1; possibly TRBD1 for D (6 bases). Germline V gene sequence: CDR1 LNHNV, CDR2 YYDKDF (reference sequence). V lost 0 bases and J lost 9, with 12 bases in between. The CDR3 sequence is 14 residues long. CDR3 residues: CATSRDQQGLEQFF. The CDR3 DNA follows: TGTGCCACCAGCAGAGACCAACAGGGCCTTGAGCAGTTCTTC. Using reference TRBV15 and TRBJ2-1 for the parts outside the CDR3, the full variable domain is DAMVIQNPRYQVTQFGKPVTLSCSQTLNHNVMYWYQQKSSQAPKLLFHYYDKDFNNEADTPDNFQSRRPNTSFCFLDIRSPGLGDTAMYLCATSRDQQGLEQFFGPGTRLTVL.

J is TRBJ1-5 and V is TRBV6-6; TRBD1 matches 7 bases. The ends lost 5 bases at V and 3 bases at J; junction bases unmatched: 4. Germline CDR1 is MNHNY and CDR2 is SVGAGI (reference sequence). The CDR3 contains 14 residues. The CDR3 DNA follows: TGTGCCAGCAGTCAACAGGGGTCCAATCAGCCCCAGCATTTT. Its protein product is CASSQQGSNQPQHF.

The chain links TRBV6-1 to TRBJ1-1; D is perhaps TRBD1 (5 bases). Germline V gene data show CDR1 as MNHNS and CDR2 as SASEGT. The ends were cut back, 2 bases at V and 0 bases at J, with 10 bases in the middle. The CDR3 has 15 residues. Here the CDR3 reads CASSEPGLVNTEAFF. The CDR3 bases are TGTGCCAGCAGTGAACCGGGACTGGTGAACACTGAAGCTTTCTTT.

This sequence joins TRBV18 and TRBJ2-5; tentatively, D is TRBD1 (5 bases). The CDR3 sequence is 16 residues long. Germline V lookup: CDR1 KGHSH, CDR2 LQKENI. Trimming removed 2 bases at V and 1 base at J, with 14 bases between. The CDR3 coding sequence is TGTGCCAGCTCACCAGGGGCAGCAACTCCCCAAGAGACCCAGTACTTC. It specifies CASSPGAATPQETQYF.

This chain connects TRBV7-2 to TRBJ2-5, with 11 bases fitting TRBD2. CDR3 length equals 15 residues. The germline V gene has CDR1 SGHTA and CDR2 FQGNSA. The J segment lost 3 bases and the V segment lost 3 bases, leaving 3 bases of the junction unmatched. CDR3 region: CASSLTSGTKETQYF. The CDR3 region has the DNA TGTGCCAGCAGCTTGACTAGCGGGACCAAAGAGACCCAGTACTTC.